This T cell receptor (beta chain) was captured in a study of blood T cell repertoires in COVID-19. For the study at large: Donors in the United States, Italy and Spain gave samples during acute or convalescent COVID-19. Sources were T cells, B-cell-depleted T cells, or PBMCs; the material itself was cDNA or gDNA.

Original methodology: By means of reference gene primer amplification, nucleated cell counts were estimated. TCRdb's table, derived via immunoSEQ multiplex PCR, lists solely in-frame clones and lacks some. D and trimming come from the DNA, and the V and J calls and clone size come from that table. The sample shows about 190,000 clones, 78% of them seen only once. Sequencing was performed on peripheral blood. This receptor was identified in a woman older than 75 with active or convalescent COVID-19.

The CDR3 protein is CASSQGTGVPNEKLFF. The CDR3 bases are TGTGCCAGCAGCCAAGGGACAGGGGTACCGAATGAAAAACTGTTTTTT. The chain joins TRBV3-1 (or the pseudogene TRBV3-2) to TRBJ1-4, with 9 bases aligning to TRBD1. The CDR3 spans 16 residues. The germline V gene has CDR1 LGHDT and CDR2 YNNKEL (reference sequence). Trimming took 1 base from V and 5 from J; bases not matched to a gene: 5.